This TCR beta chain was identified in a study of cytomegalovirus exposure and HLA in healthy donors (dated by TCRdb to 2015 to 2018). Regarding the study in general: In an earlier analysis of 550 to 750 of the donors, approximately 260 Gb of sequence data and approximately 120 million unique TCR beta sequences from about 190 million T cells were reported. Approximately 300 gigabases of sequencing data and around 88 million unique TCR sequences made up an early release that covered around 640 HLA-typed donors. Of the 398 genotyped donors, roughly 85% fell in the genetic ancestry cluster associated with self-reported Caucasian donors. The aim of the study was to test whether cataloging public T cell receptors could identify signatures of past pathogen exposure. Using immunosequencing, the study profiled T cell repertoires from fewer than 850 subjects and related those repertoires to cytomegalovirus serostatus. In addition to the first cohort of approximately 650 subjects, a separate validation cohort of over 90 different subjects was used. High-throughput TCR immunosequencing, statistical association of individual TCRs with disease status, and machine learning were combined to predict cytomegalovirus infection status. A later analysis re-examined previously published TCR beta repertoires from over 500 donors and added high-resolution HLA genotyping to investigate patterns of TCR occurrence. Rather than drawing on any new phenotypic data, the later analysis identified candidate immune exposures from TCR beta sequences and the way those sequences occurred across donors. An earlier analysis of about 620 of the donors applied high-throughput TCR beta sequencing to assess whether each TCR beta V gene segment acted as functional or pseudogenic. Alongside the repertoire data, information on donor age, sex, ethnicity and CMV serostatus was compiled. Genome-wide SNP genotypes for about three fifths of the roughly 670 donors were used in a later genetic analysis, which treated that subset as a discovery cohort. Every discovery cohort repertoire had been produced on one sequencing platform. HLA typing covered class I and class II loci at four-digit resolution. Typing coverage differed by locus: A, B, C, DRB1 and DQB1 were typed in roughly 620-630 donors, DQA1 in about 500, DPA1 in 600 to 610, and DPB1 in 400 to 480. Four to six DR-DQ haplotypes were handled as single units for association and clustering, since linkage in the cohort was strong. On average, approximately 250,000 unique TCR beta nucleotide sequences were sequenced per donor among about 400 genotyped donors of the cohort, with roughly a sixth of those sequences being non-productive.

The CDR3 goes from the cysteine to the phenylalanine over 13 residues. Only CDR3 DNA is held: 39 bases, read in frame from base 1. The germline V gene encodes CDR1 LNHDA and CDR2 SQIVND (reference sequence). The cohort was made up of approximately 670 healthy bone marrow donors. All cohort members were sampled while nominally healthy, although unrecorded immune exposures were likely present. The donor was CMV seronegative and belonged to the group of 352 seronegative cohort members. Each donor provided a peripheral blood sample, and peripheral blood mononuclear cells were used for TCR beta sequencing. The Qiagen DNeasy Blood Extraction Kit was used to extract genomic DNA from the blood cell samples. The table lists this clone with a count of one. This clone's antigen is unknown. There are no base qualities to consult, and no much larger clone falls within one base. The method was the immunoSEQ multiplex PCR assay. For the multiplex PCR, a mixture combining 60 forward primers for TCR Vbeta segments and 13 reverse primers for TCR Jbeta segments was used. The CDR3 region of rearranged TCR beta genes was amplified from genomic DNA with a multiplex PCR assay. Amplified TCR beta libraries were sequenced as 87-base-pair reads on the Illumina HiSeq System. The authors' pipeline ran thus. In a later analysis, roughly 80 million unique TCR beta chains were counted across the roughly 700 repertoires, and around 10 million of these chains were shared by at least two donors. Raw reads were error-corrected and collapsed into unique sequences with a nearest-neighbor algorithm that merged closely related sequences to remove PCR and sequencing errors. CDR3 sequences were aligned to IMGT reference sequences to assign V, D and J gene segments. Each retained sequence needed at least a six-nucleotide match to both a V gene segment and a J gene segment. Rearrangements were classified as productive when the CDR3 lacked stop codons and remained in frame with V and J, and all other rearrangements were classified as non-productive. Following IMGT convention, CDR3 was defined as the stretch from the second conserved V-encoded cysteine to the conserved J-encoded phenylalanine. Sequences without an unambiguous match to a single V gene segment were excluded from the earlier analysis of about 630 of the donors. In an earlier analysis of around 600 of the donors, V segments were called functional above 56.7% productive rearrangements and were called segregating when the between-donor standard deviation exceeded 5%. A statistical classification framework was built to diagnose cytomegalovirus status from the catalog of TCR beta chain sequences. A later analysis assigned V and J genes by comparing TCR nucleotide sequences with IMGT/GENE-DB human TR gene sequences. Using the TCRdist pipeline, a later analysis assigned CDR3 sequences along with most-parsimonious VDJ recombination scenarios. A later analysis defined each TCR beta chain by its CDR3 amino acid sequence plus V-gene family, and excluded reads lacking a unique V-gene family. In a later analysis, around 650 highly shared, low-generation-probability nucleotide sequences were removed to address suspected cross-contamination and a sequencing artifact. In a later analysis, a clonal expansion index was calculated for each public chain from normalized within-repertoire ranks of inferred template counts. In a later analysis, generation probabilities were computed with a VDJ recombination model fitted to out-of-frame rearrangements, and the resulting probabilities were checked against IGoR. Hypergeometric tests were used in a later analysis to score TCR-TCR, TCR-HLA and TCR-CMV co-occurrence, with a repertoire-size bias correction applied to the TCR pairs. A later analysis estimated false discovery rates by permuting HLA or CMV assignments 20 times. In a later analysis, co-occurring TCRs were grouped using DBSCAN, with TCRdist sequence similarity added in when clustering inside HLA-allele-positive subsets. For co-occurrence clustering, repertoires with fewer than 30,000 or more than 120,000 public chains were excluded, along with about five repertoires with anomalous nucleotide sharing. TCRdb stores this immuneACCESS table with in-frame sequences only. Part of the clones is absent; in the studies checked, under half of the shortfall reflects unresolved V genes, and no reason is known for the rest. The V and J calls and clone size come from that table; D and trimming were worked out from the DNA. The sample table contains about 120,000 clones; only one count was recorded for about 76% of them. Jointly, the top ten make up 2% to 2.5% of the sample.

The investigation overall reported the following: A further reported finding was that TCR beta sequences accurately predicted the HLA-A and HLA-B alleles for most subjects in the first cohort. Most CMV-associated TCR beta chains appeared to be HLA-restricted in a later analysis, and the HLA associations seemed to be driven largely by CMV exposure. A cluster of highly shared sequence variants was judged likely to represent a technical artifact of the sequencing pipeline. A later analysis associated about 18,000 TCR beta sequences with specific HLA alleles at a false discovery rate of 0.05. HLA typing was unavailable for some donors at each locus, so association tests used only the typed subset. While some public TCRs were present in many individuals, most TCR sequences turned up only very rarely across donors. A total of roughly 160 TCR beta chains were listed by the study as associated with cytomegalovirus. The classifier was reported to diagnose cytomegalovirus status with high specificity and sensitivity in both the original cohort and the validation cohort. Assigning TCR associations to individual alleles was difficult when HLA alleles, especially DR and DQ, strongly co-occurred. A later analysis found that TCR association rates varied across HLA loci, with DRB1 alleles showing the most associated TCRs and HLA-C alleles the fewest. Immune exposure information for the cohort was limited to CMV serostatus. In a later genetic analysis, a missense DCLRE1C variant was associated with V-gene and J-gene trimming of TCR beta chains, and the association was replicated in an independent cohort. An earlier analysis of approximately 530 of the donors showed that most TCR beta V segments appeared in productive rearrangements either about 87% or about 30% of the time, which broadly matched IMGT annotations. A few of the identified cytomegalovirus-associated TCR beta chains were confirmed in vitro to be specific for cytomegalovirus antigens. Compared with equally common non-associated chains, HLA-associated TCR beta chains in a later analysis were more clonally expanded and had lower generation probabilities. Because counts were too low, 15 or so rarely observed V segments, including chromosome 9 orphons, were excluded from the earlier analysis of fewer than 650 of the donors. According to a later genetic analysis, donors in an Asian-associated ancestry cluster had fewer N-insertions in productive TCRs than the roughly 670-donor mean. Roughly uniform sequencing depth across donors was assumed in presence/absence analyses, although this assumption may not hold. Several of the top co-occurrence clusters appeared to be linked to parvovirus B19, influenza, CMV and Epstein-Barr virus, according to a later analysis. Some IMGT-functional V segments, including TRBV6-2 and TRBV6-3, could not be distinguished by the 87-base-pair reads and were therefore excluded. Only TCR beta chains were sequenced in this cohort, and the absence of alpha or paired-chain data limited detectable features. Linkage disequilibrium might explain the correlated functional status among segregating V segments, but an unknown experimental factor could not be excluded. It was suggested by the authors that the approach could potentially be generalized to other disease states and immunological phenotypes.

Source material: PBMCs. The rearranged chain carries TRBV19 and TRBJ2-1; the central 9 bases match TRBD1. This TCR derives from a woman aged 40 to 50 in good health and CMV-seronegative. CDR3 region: CAVGTGHYNEQFF. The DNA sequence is TGTGCGGTAGGGACAGGGCACTACAATGAGCAGTTCTTC.